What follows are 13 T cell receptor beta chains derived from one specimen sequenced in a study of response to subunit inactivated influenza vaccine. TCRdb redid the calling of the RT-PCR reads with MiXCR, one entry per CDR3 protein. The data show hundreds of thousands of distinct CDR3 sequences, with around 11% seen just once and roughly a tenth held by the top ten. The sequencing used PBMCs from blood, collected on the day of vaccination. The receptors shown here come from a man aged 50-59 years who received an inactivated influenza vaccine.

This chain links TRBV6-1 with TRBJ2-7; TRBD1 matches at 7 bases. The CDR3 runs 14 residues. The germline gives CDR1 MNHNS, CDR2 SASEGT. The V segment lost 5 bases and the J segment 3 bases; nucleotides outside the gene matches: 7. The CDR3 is CASSPRDSYYEQYF. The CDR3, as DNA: TGTGCCAGCAGTCCCCGGGACAGCTACTACGAGCAGTACTTC.

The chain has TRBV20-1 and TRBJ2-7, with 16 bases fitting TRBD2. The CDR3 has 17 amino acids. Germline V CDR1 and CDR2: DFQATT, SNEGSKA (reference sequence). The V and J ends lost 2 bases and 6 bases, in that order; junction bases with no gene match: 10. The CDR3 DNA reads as TGCAGTGCTAGACCGGGACTAGCGGGAGGGCTCTCTGGCGAGCAGTACTTC. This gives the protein CSARPGLAGGLSGEQYF.

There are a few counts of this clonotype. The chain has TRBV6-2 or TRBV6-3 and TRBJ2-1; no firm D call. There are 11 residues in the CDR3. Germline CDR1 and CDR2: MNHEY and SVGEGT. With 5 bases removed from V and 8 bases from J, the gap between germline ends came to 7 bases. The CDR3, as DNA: TGTGCCAGCAGTAGTGTTTATGAGCAGTTCTTC. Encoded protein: CASSSVYEQFF.

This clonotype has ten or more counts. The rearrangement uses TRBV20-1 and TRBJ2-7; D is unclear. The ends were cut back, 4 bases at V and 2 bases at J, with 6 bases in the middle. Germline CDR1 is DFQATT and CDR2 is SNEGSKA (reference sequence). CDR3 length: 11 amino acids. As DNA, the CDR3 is TGCAGTGCTAAGAGCCCCTACGAGCAGTACTTC. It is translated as CSAKSPYEQYF.

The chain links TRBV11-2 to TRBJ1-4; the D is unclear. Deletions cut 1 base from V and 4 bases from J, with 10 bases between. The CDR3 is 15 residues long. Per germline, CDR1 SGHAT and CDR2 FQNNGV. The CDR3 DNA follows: TGTGCCAGCAGCTTAGGAGCGGATTTTAATGAAAAACTGTTTTTT. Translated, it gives CASSLGADFNEKLFF.

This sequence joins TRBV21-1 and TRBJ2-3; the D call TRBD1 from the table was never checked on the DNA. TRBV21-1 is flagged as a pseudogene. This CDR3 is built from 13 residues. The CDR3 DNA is TGTGCCAGCAGCAAAGGGGCGGGAGATACGCAGTATTTT. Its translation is CASSKGAGDTQYF.

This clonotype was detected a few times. CDR3 coding DNA: TGCGCCAGCAGCCTAGAACAGATGACAGATACGCAGTATTTT. The encoded protein is CASSLEQMTDTQYF. V usage is TRBV5-1 and J usage is TRBJ2-3; D remains ambiguous. V lost 4 bases and J lost 3, with 12 bases in between. This CDR3 contains 14 residues. CDR1 and CDR2 (germline): SGHRS, YFSETQ.

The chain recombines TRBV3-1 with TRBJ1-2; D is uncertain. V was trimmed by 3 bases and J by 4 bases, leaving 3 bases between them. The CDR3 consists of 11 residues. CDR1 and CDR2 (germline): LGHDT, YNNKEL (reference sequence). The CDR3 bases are TGTGCCAGCAGCCAGGCCTATGGCTACACCTTC. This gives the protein CASSQAYGYTF.

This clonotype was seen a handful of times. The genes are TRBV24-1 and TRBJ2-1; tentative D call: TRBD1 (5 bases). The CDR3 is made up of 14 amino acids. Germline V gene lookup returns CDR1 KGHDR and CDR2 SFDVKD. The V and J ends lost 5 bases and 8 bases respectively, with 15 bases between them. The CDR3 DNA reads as TGTGCCACCAGTGTTGGGGCAAGAGTCGATGAGCAGTTCTTC. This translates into CATSVGARVDEQFF.

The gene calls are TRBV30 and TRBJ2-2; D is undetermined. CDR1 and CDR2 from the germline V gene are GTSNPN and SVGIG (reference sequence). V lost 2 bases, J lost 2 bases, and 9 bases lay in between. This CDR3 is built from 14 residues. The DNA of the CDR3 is TGTGCCTGGAGTAGGGCAGCTAACACCGGGGAGCTGTTTTTT. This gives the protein CAWSRAANTGELFF.

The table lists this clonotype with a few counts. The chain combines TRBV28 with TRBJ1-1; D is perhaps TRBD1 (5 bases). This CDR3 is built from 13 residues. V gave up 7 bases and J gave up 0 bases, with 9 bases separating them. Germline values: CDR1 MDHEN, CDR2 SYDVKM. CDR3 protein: CASNGDLNTEAFF. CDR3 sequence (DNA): TGTGCCAGCAATGGGGACCTGAACACTGAAGCTTTCTTT.

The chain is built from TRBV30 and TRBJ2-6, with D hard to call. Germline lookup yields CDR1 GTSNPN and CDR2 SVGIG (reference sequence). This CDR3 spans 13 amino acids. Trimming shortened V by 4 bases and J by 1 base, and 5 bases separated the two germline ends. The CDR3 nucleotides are TGTGCCTGGACAGTATCTGGGGCCAACGTCCTGACTTTC. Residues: CAWTVSGANVLTF.

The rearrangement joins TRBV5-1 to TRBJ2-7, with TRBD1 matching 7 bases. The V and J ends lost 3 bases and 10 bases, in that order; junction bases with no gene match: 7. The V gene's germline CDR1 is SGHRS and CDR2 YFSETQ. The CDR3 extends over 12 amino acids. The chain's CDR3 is CASSSGTDNQYF. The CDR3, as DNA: TGCGCCAGCAGCTCGGGGACAGATAACCAGTACTTC.